This entry features one T cell receptor beta chain sequence. Its antigen is not yet known. Base qualities are not provided; no much larger clone lies one nucleotide away. Per the germline V gene, SGDLS is the CDR1 and YYNGEE is the CDR2. V was cut back by 4 bases and J by 3 bases, leaving a gap of 11 bases between them. The CDR3, from cysteine to phenylalanine, totals 14 residues. The kept DNA is CDR3 alone, 42 bases in frame from the first base. Patients with ophthalmopathy had moderately to severely active disease, with a Clinical Activity Score of 3 or more, a NOSPECS grade of 4 or more, and a disease duration of less than 3 months. Patients were excluded if they had other autoimmune diseases, uncontrolled infections, pregnancy or lactation. Diagnosis was based on clinical symptoms, serum thyroxine, TRAb, thyroid ultrasound and orbital computed tomography. PBMCs were isolated from 8 to 10 ml of fresh peripheral blood by Ficoll-Paque density gradient centrifugation. Trizol reagent was used to extract the total RNA, and its quality was then checked on an Agilent 2100 Bioanalyzer.

For repertoire sequencing, TCR beta CDR3 regions were amplified from RNA transcripts. A first-round RT-PCR used HTBI primers with the Qiagen OneStep RT-PCR kit, followed by a second-round multiplex PCR, size selection and purification. Sequencing of the libraries was carried out on an Illumina HiSeq2000 in paired-end mode with 100 bp reads. In the original analysis: SOAPnuke was used to process the reads, throwing out any read that had adapters, had uncalled bases, had a mean Phred below 15, or lacked an exact constant-primer or identifier match. COPE v1.2.5 was used to merge the high-quality paired reads. Clonotypes were defined as unique nucleotide sequences and were aligned to IMGT TRB V, D and J references using MiTCR v1.1. The analysis was limited to V-J combinations with a frequency above 0.0001, which together covered around 99% of the repertoires. A TCR clonal expansion and chaos score per V-J combination was defined as the ratio of F50 clonal expansion to chaos observed in the TCRdist matrix. Welch's t-statistics and random forest were used to narrow the features down to about twelve V-J combinations, which were then fed into a naive Bayes classifier. The similarity between thyroid and blood repertoires was quantified using the Morisita-Horn index. TCRdb reprocessing: public reads trimmed at Q25 with fastp, clones called with MiXCR, in-frame beta chains kept. Identical CDR3 proteins give one entry, which carries the most common genes and DNA. These V and J calls are TCRdb output, not the study's own analysis. The sample profile shows roughly 220,000 distinct CDR3 sequences; less than 55% of them were found once. Roughly 50% of the sample is held by the ten biggest clonotypes.

This sample was taken from a study of Graves' ophthalmopathy and Graves' hyperthyroidism (dated by TCRdb to about 2018). Broadly, across the study: Peripheral blood samples were taken at the time of initial diagnosis, before any treatment was given. The study used TCR beta repertoire signatures to distinguish Graves' ophthalmopathy from Graves' hyperthyroidism and to predict progression to ophthalmopathy. In total, some 140 blood samples were TCR-sequenced: fewer than 50 ophthalmopathy, some 75 hyperthyroidism and roughly 17 hyperthyroidism-to-ophthalmopathy patients. A discovery set of about 99 patients (43 ophthalmopathy, 60 or so stable hyperthyroidism) was enrolled to explore V-J signatures distinguishing ophthalmopathy from hyperthyroidism. For independent validation, a separate cohort was made up of 18 to 20 hyperthyroidism patients plus 17 patients who later progressed from hyperthyroidism to ophthalmopathy. In five or six hyperthyroidism patients, the T-cell repertoires found in thyroid tissue were compared with those found in blood. Following sample collection, hyperthyroidism patients were given methimazole at a starting dose of 30 mg daily, and ophthalmopathy patients were given high-dose intravenous methylprednisolone. The research as a whole found: Among expanded thyroid clonotypes with frequency above 0.001, most also showed up in blood, which suggests that blood repertoires may reflect the thyroid immune response. In cross-validation, the 13-signature model distinguished ophthalmopathy from stable hyperthyroidism with 85% to 90% sensitivity and around 81% specificity, and in the test set the corresponding values were roughly 80% and 76%. No statistical method was used to set the sample size in advance, and the investigators knew which group each participant was assigned to. In validation, the model predicted ophthalmopathy progression with about 71% sensitivity and about 73% specificity; eleven to twelve predicted patients were CT-confirmed with GO in a median of approximately six months.

Sequenced material: peripheral blood. This TCR derives from an adult man with Graves' ophthalmopathy. Recombination linked TRBV9 to TRBJ1-3; possibly the D gene is TRBD1, per 5 matching bases. The nucleotide sequence reads TGTGCCAGCAGCTTGGCCCAGGGTGGAAACACCATATATTTT. This codes for CASSLAQGGNTIYF.